Below, 6 T cell receptor beta chains from the same sample are listed, as sequenced in a study of T cell repertoires in cytomegalovirus infection. TCRdb called the reads again in MiXCR, with one record for every CDR3 protein. Of fewer than 300,000 distinct CDR3 sequences in the sample, under 30% were seen once. Sequences were obtained from PBMCs. Receptor source: a human donor in good health (CMV status not recorded). Some clones in this sample may be carry-over from other donors' samples.

V usage is TRBV29-1 and J usage is TRBJ2-5; D possibly corresponds to TRBD1 (6 bases). V lost 0 bases to trimming and J lost 4 bases, with 12 bases between them. Looked up from germline, CDR1 is SQVTM and CDR2 is ANQGSEA. CDR3 length: 14 residues. The CDR3 region is CSVEENRVGETQYF. CDR3 coding DNA: TGCAGCGTTGAAGAAAACAGGGTTGGAGAGACCCAGTACTTC.

There are a few counts of this clonotype. V usage is TRBV6-4 and J usage is TRBJ2-3; D not resolved. CDR3 length: 15 amino acids. CDR1 is MRHNA and CDR2 is SNTAGT in the germline V gene. The V end was cut by 4 bases, the J end by 0 bases, with 11 bases between. The CDR3 spells CASSAEVTSTDTQYF. The DNA of the CDR3 is TGTGCCAGCAGTGCAGAAGTTACTAGCACAGATACGCAGTATTTT.

This clonotype was seen many times. The chain links TRBV6-2 or TRBV6-3 to TRBJ1-1, with D uncertain. Trimming took off 2 bases at V and 4 bases at J, with 5 bases between the two ends. CDR1 MNHEY and CDR2 SVGEGT come from the germline V gene. The CDR3 loop spans 12 amino acids. CDR3 in DNA: TGTGCCAGCAGTTACCGGAGCACTGAAGCTTTCTTT. Translating it yields CASSYRSTEAFF.

V gene TRBV5-4 combines with J gene TRBJ2-7; a possible D gene is TRBD2 (6 bases). Germline V gene data show CDR1 as SGHNT and CDR2 as YYREEE (reference sequence). This CDR3 region has 15 residues. Trimming cost V 4 bases and J 5 bases, with 19 bases left between them. The DNA of the CDR3 is TGTGCCAGCAGCCCCCCTGCGGGGAGGACGGACGAGCAGTACTTC. Translation gives CASSPPAGRTDEQYF.

This clonotype was observed a handful of times. This chain joins TRBV29-1 and TRBJ1-4; possibly TRBD1 for D (5 bases). V shed 4 bases and J shed 8 bases, with 20 bases lying between them. The CDR3 extends over 15 amino acids. Germline loops: CDR1 SQVTM, CDR2 ANQGSEA. This chain's CDR3 is CSVVTWRGEKEKLFF. The DNA for the CDR3 is TGCAGCGTTGTGACCTGGCGGGGGGAGAAGGAAAAACTGTTTTTT.

This clonotype has a count of ten or more. J is TRBJ2-2 and V is TRBV12-3 or TRBV12-4; D tentatively reads TRBD1 or TRBD2 (5 bases each). Trimming pared 1 base from V and 0 bases from J, leaving 18 bases between. The CDR3 is 19 amino acids. CDR3 region: CASSLGEGPFQTNTGELFF. The CDR3 DNA follows: TGTGCCAGCAGTTTAGGTGAGGGGCCATTCCAGACGAACACCGGGGAGCTGTTTTTT.